The clone carrying this TCR beta chain was counted only a few times. The sample is drawn from a study of shared clonotypes between healthy human individuals. The V end lost 6 bases, the J end lost 4 bases, and 15 bases lay between the germline ends. The germline CDR1 and CDR2 sequences are SNHLY and FYNNEI. The CDR3 covers 14 residues. Subsets obtained from CD4+ cells comprised CD45RA+ naive and CD45RA-negative memory cells. This table comes from immunoSEQ multiplex PCR, and its TCRdb copy is limited to in-frame clones, with some not included. The table lists roughly 1,000,000 clones, approximately 80% of them singletons.

The TCR was taken from a man younger than 35 in good health. Some clones in this sample may be carry-over from other donors' samples. The sequenced material came from memory CD4+ T cells from PBMCs. Subset here: CD45RA-negative fraction. The rearrangement links TRBV2 to TRBJ1-1; tentative D call: TRBD1 (6 bases). The CDR3 here is CASSELLGGTEAFF. In DNA, the CDR3 is TGTGCCAGCAGCGAACTGTTAGGGGGCACTGAAGCTTTCTTT.